This T cell receptor beta chain was captured in a study of naive and memory T cell subsets. In this sample, this clonotype turned up a few times. Ligated cDNA underwent four rounds of PCR with nested alpha and beta constant region primers and SP2. TCRdb re-called the 5' RACE reads with MiXCR, one entry per CDR3 protein. The table shows tens of thousands of distinct CDR3 sequences, with under 10% occurring only once. The germline V gene encodes CDR1 SGDLS and CDR2 YYNGEE. This CDR3 has 15 residues. The V end lost 0 bases, the J end lost 8 bases, and 15 bases lay between the germline ends. A UMI-containing oligonucleotide was joined by 3' ligation to the TCR cDNA template. Input was roughly 1 to 1000 ng of DNase-treated total RNA without cell sorting.

The rearrangement uses TRBV9 and TRBJ2-1; D is perhaps TRBD2 (7 bases). This sequence was found in a female donor in good health. The CDR3 is CASSVGGGGNDEQFF. CDR3 sequence (DNA): TGTGCCAGCAGCGTAGGAGGCGGGGGCAACGATGAGCAGTTCTTC. Using reference TRBV9 and TRBJ2-1 for the parts outside the CDR3, the full variable domain is DSGVTQTPKHLITATGQRVTLRCSPRSGDLSVYWYQQSLDQGLQFLIQYYNGEERAKGNILERFSAQQFPDLHSELNLSSLELGDSALYFCASSVGGGGNDEQFFGPGTRLTVL.